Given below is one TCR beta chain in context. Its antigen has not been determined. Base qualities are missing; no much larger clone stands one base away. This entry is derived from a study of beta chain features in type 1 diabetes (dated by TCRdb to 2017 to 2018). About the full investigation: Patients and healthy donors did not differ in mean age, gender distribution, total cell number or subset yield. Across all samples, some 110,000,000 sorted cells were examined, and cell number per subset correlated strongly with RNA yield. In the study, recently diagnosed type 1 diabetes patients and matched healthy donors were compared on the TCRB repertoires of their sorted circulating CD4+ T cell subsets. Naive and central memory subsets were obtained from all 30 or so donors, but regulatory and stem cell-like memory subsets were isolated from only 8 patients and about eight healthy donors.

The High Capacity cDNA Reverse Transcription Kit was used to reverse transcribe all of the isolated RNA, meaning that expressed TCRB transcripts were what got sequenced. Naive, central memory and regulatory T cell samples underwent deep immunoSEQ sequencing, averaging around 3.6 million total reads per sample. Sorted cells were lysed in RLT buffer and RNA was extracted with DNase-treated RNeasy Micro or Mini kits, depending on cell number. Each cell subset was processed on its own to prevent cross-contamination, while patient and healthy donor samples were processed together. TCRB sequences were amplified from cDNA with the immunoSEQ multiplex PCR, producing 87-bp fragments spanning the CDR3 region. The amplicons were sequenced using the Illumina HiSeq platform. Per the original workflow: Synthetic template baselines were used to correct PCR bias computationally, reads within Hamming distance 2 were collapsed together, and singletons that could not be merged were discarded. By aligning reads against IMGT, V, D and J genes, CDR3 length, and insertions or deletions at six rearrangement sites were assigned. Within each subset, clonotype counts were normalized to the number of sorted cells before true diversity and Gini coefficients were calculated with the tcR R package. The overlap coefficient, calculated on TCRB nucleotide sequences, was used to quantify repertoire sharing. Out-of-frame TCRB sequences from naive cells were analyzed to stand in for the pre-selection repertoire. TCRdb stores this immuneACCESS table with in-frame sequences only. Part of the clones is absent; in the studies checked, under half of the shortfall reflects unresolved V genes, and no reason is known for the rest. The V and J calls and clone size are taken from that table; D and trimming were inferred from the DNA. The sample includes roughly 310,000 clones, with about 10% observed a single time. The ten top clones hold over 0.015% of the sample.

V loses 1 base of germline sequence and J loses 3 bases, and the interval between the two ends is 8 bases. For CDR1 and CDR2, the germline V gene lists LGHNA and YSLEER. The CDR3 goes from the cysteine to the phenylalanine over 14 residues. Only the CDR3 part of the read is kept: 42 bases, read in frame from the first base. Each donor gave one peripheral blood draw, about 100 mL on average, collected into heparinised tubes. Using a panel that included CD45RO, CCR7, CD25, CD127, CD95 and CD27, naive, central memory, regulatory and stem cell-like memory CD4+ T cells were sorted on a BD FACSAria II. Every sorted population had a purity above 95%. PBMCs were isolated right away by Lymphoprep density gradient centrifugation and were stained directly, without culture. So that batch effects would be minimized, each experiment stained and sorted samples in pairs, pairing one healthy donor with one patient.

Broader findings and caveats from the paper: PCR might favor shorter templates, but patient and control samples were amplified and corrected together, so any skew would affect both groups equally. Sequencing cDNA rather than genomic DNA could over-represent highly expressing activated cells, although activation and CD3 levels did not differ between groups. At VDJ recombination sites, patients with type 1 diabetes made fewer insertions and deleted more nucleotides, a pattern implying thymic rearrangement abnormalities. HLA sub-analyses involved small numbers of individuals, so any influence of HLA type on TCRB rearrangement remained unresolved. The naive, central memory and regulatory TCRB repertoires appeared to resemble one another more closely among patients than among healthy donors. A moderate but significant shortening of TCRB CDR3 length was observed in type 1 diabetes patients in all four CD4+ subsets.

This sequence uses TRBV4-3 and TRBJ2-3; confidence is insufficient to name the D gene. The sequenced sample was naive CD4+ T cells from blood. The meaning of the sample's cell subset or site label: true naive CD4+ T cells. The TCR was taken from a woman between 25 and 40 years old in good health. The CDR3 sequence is CASSQVPRTDTQYF. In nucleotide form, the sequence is TGCGCCAGCAGCCAAGTCCCGAGAACAGATACGCAGTATTTT.